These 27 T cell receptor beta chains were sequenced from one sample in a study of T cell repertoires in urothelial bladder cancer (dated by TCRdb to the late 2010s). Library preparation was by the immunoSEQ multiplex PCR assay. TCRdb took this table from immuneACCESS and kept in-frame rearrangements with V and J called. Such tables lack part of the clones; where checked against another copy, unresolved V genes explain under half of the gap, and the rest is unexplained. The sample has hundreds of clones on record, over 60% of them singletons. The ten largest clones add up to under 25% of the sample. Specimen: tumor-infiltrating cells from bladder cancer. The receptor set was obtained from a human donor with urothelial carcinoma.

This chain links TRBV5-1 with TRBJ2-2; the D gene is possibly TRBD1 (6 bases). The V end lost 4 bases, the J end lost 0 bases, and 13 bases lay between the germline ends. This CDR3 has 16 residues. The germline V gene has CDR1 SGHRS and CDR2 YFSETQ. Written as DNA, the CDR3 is TGCGCCAGCAGCCTAGGACAGAGCGCGAACACCGGGGAGCTGTTTTTT. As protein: CASSLGQSANTGELFF.

CDR3 protein: CASSLLVTRGEEGYTF. Here the CDR3 DNA reads TGTGCCAGCAGCTTATTGGTGACTCGGGGTGAAGAGGGCTACACCTTC. The chain links TRBV7-9 to TRBJ1-2; no clear D gene. The CDR3 spans 16 residues. Germline CDR1 SEHNR, CDR2 FQNEAQ (reference sequence). The ends were cut back, 2 bases at V and 8 bases at J, with 21 bases in the middle.

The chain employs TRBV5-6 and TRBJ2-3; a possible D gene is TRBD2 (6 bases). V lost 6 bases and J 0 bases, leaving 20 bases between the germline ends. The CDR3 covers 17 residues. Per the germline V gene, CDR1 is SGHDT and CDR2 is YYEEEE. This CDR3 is CASTPEGWGLSTDTQYF. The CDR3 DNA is TGTGCCAGCACCCCGGAGGGCTGGGGCCTTAGCACAGATACGCAGTATTTT.

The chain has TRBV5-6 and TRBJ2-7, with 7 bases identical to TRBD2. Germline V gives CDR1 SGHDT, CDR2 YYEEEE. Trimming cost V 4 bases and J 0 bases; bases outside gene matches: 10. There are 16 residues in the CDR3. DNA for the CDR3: TGTGCCAGCAGCCGCCTCCTGGGGAGGGACTCCTACGAGCAGTACTTC. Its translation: CASSRLLGRDSYEQYF.

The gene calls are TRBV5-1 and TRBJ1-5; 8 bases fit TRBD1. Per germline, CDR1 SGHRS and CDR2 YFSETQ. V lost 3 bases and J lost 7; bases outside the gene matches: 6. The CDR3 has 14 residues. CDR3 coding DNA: TGCGCCAGCAGCTCCGGACAGGGCGGACAGCCCCAGCATTTT. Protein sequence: CASSSGQGGQPQHF.

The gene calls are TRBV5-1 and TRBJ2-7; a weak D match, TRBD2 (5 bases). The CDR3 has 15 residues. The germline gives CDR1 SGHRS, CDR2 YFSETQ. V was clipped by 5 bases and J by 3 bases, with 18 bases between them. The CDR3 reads CASRGDGIRGYEQYF. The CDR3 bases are TGCGCCAGCAGGGGAGACGGGATCCGGGGCTACGAGCAGTACTTC.

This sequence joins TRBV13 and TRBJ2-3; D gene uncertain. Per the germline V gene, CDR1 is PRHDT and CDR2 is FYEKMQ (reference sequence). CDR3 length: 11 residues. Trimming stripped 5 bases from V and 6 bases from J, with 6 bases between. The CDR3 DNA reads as TGTGCCAGCAGCGAGACGGATACGCAGTATTTT. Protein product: CASSETDTQYF.

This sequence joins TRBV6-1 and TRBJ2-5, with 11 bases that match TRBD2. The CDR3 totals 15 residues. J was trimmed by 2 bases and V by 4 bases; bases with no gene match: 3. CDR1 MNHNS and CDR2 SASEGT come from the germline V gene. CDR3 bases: TGTGCCAGCAGTGGGGCTAGCGGGAGGCAAGAGACCCAGTACTTC. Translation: CASSGASGRQETQYF.

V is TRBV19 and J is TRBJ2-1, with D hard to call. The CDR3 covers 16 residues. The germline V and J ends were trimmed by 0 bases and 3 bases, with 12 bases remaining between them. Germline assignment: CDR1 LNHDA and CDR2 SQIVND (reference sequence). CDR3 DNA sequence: TGTGCCAGTAGTATAGATCATGAGACGGTCTACAATGAGCAGTTCTTC. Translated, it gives CASSIDHETVYNEQFF. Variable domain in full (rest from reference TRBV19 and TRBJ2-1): DGGITQSPKYLFRKEGQNVTLSCEQNLNHDAMYWYRQDPGQGLRLIYYSQIVNDFQKGDIAEGYSVSREKKESFPLTVTSAQKNPTAFYLCASSIDHETVYNEQFFGPGTRLTVL.

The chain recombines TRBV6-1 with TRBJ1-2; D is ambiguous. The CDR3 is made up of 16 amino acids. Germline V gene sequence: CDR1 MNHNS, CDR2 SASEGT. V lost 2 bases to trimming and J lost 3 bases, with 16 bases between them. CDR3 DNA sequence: TGTGCCAGCAGTGAAATGTGGACCCAATGGGACTATGGCTACACCTTC. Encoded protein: CASSEMWTQWDYGYTF.

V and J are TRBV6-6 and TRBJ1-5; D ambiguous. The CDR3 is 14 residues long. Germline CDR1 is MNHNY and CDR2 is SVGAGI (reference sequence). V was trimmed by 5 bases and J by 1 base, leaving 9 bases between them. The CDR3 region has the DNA TGTGCCAGCAGTCTAACAGAGAGCAATCAGCCCCAGCATTTT. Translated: CASSLTESNQPQHF.

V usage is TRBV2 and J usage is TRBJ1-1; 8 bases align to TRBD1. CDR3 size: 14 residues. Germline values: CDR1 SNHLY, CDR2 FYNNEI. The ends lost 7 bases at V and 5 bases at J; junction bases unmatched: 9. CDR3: CASKEQGAGTEAFF. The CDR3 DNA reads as TGTGCCAGCAAGGAGCAGGGGGCAGGGACTGAAGCTTTCTTT.

The CDR3 region is CASSSARSYEQYF. DNA of the CDR3: TGTGCCAGCAGTTCCGCGAGGTCCTACGAGCAGTACTTC. The rearrangement links TRBV6-6 to TRBJ2-7; D uncertain. Trimming left V 4 bases short and J 1 base short, with 8 bases between. The CDR3 is 13 amino acids. Germline-derived CDR1 and CDR2 are MNHNY and SVGAGI (reference sequence).

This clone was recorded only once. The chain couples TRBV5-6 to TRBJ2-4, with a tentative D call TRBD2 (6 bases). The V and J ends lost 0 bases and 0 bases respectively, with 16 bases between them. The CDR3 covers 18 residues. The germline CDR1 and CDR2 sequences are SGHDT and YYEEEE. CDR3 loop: CASSLGPPGEIAKNIQYF. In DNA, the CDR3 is TGTGCCAGCAGCTTGGGCCCTCCGGGGGAGATAGCCAAAAACATTCAGTACTTC.

The CDR3 DNA follows: TGCGCCAGCAGCCCGGGACCCTTCACAGATACGCAGTATTTT. Residues: CASSPGPFTDTQYF. The rearrangement joins TRBV4-3 to TRBJ2-3; D is perhaps TRBD1 or TRBD2 (5 bases each). The CDR3 totals 14 residues. The germline CDR1 and CDR2 sequences are LGHNA and YSLEER. Trimming cost V 4 bases and J 2 bases, with 10 bases left between them.

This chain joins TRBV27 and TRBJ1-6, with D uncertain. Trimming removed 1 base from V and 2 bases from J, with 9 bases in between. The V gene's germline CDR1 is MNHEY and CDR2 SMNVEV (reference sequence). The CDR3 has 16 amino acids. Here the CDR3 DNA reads TGTGCCAGCAGTTTATGGGAGAGACCCTATAATTCACCCCTCCACTTT. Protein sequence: CASSLWERPYNSPLHF.

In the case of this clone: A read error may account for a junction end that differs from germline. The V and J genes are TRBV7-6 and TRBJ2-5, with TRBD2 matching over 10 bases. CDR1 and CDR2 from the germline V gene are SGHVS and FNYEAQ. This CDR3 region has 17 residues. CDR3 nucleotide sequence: TGTGCCAGCAGCCTAGCGCTCCTAGCGGGGGACCAAGAGACCCAGTACTTC. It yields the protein CASSLALLAGDQETQYF.

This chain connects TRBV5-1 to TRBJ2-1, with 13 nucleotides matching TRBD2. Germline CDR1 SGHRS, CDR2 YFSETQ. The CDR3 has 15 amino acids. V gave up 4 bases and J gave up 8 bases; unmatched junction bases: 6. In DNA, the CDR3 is TGCGCCAGCAGCCAAACTAGCGGGGGGGTCGATGAGCAGTTCTTC. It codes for CASSQTSGGVDEQFF.

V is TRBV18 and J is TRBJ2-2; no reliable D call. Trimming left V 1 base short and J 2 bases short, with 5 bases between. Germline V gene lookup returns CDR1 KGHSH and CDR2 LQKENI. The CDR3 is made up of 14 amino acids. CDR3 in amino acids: CASSPLDNTGELFF. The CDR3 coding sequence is TGTGCCAGCTCACCACTTGACAACACCGGGGAGCTGTTTTTT.

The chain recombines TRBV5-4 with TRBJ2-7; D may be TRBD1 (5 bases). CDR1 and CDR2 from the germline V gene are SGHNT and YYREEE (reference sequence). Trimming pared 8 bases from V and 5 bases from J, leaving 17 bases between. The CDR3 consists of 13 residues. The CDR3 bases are TGTGCCAGAAGCCCCCAGGGTAGTAACGAGCAGTACGTC. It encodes CARSPQGSNEQYV.

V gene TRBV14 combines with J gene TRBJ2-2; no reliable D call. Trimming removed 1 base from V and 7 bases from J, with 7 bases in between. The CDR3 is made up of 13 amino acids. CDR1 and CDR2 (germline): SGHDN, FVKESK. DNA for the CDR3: TGTGCCAGCAGCCAAGTTTGGGGCGGGGAGCTGTTTTTT. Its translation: CASSQVWGGELFF.

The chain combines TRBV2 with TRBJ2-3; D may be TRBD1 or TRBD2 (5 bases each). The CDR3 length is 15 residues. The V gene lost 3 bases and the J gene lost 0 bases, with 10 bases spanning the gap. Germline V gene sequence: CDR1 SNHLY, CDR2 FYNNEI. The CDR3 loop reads CASSDQGVSTDTQYF. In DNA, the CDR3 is TGTGCCAGCAGTGACCAGGGAGTAAGCACAGATACGCAGTATTTT.

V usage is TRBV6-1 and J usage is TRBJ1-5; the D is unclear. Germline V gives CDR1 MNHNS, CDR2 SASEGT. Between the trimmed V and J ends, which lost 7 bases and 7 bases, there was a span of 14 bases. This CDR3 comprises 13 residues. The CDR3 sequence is CASNDPPGQPQHF. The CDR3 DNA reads TGTGCCAGCAACGACCCCCCGGGACAGCCCCAGCATTTT.

CDR3 in amino acids: CASSPDRVSGNTIYF. CDR3 nucleotides: TGTGCCAGCAGCCCCGACAGGGTCTCTGGAAACACCATATATTTT. The gene calls are TRBV7-2 and TRBJ1-3; 7 bases agree with TRBD1. V was clipped by 5 bases and J by 0 bases; unmatched bases: 4. Germline CDR1 is SGHTA and CDR2 is FQGNSA. The CDR3 totals 15 residues. The whole variable domain, remainder taken from reference TRBV7-2 and TRBJ1-3, is GAGVSQSPSNKVTEKGKDVELRCDPISGHTALYWYRQSLGQGLEFLIYFQGNSAPDKSGLPSDRFSAERTGGSVSTLTIQRTQQEDSAVYLCASSPDRVSGNTIYFGEGSWLTVV.

This chain's CDR3 is CASSAKLETQYF. CDR3 DNA: TGTGCCAGCAGTGCGAAATTGGAGACCCAGTACTTC. V gene TRBV6-6 combines with J gene TRBJ2-5; D is undetermined. This CDR3 has 12 amino acids. Germline V CDR1 and CDR2: MNHNY, SVGAGI (reference sequence). V was trimmed by 5 bases and J by 5 bases, leaving 9 bases between them.

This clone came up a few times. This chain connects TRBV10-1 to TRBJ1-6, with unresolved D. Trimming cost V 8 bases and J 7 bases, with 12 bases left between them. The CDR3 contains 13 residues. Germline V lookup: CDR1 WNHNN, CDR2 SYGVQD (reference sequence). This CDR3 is CASSREGNSPLHF. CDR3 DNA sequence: TGCGCCAGCTCTAGGGAAGGCAATTCACCCCTCCACTTT.

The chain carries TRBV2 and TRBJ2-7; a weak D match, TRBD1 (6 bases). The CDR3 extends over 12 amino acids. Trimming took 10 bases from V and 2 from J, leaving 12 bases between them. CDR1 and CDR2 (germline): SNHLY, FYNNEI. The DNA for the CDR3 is TGTGCCACTAAAACAGGGACCTACGAGCAGTACTTC. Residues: CATKTGTYEQYF.